This TCR beta chain was sequenced for a study of tissue T cells after allogeneic stem cell transplantation. Trimming removed 1 base from V and 3 bases from J, with 14 bases in between. This CDR3 is built from 16 residues. CDR1 and CDR2 from the germline V gene are LGHNA and YSLEER. Here immunoSEQ multiplex PCR was the method, and the copy in TCRdb shows in-frame clones only, minus some. This table has several thousand clones, approximately 70% appearing once. Sample: tissue from the stomach, taken at autopsy. The receptor comes from a woman aged 18-49 years with breast cancer. The chain uses TRBV4-3 and TRBJ2-3; D not resolved. CDR3 coding DNA: TGCGCCAGCAGCCAAGTATACTCTATAAGGACAGATACGCAGTATTTT. Residues: CASSQVYSIRTDTQYF.